One sample yielded the 31 T cell receptor beta chains listed below, sequenced in a study of blood T cell repertoires in COVID-19. Method: immunoSEQ multiplex PCR; TCRdb's copy keeps in-frame clones and lacks some. The sample yields a few hundred thousand clones, around 87% seen once. Sequenced material: peripheral blood. The receptors derive from a woman aged 45-65 years who had recovered from COVID-19.

The V gene is TRBV7-8, the J gene TRBJ2-1, with 11 bases fitting TRBD2. CDR3 length: 17 residues. V lost 5 bases, J lost 5 bases, and 11 bases stayed unmatched. The germline gives CDR1 SGHVS, CDR2 FQNEAQ. The CDR3 loop reads CASSQRASGRIHNEQFF. The CDR3 DNA follows: TGTGCCAGCAGCCAGAGGGCTAGCGGGAGGATACACAATGAGCAGTTCTTC.

About this clone itself: Without the conserved terminal phenylalanine or tryptophan, this CDR3 likely stems from a read error. No DNA is shown, since the ends of the CDR3 on it are uncertain; the CDR3 is the one TCRdb lists. The rearrangement links TRBV5-4 to TRBJ1-2. With termini counted, the CDR3 has 14 amino acids. The germline gives CDR1 SGHNT, CDR2 YYREEE (reference sequence). The CDR3: CARLNCSLAGGAAH.

The chain recombines TRBV4-1 with TRBJ2-1; 7 bases agree with TRBD2. The CDR3 has 16 amino acids. The V and J ends lost 4 bases and 3 bases, in that order; junction bases with no gene match: 9. Germline CDR1 reads MGHRA; CDR2 reads YSYEKL. The chain's CDR3 is CASSLGYGGFYNEQFF. The CDR3 coding sequence is TGCGCCAGCAGCCTAGGGTACGGGGGGTTCTACAATGAGCAGTTCTTC.

The chain links TRBV28 to TRBJ1-1, with TRBD1 matching 7 bases. Germline-derived CDR1 and CDR2 are MDHEN and SYDVKM. V shed 3 bases and J 5 bases; nucleotides not matched to a gene: 9. CDR3 length: 15 residues. The CDR3 DNA sequence: TGTGCCAGCAGTTTCCCCCGACAGGGTGTTACTGAAGCTTTCTTT. As protein: CASSFPRQGVTEAFF.

This rearrangement joins TRBV25-1 to TRBJ2-7; 9 nucleotides agree with TRBD1. The CDR3 totals 16 residues. Losses at the gene ends were 0 bases for V and 5 bases for J; bases not matched to a gene: 8. Germline CDR1 and CDR2: MGHDK and SYGVNS. The CDR3 region is CASSEYPGQGLNEQYF. The CDR3 DNA sequence: TGTGCCAGCAGTGAATACCCGGGACAGGGCCTCAACGAGCAGTACTTC.

The V call is TRBV14, the J call TRBJ1-1; D call uncertain. CDR3 size: 13 residues. Germline V CDR1 and CDR2: SGHDN, FVKESK. V was cut by 3 bases and J by 1 base, with 6 bases left in between. CDR3 DNA: TGTGCCAGCAGCCATACAAAGAACACTGAAGCTTTCTTT. Translating gives CASSHTKNTEAFF.

Here the CDR3 reads CATTDRGAGELFF. The CDR3 DNA follows: TGTGCCACCACTGACAGGGGCGCCGGGGAGCTGTTTTTT. The rearrangement joins TRBV10-3 to TRBJ2-2, with 8 bases aligning to TRBD1. In germline, CDR1 is ENHRY, CDR2 SYGVKD. The V segment lost 10 bases and the J segment 6 bases; nucleotides outside the gene matches: 7. The CDR3 has 13 residues.

This clone was detected only once. J is TRBJ2-1 and V is TRBV7-3, with 10 nucleotides matching TRBD2. The junction had 11 bases not matched to a gene; V was cut back by 5 bases and J by 4 bases. The CDR3 contains 17 residues. Germline assignment: CDR1 SGHTA and CDR2 FQGTGA. CDR3 DNA: TGTGCCAGCAGCGACAACCCCCTAGCGGGAGAATACAATGAGCAGTTCTTC. Translating it yields CASSDNPLAGEYNEQFF.

The chain couples TRBV7-2 to TRBJ2-5; 7 positions agree with TRBD2. The germline V gene encodes CDR1 SGHTA and CDR2 FQGNSA. The CDR3 runs 15 residues. The V and J ends lost 1 base and 5 bases, in that order; junction bases with no gene match: 7. CDR3 DNA: TGTGCCAGCAGCTTAGTTCTAGCGGTGGGGGAGACCCAGTACTTC. Translated: CASSLVLAVGETQYF. The complete variable domain, with remaining parts taken from reference TRBV7-2 and TRBJ2-5, reads GAGVSQSPSNKVTEKGKDVELRCDPISGHTALYWYRQSLGQGLEFLIYFQGNSAPDKSGLPSDRFSAERTGGSVSTLTIQRTQQEDSAVYLCASSLVLAVGETQYFGPGTRLLVL.

V is TRBV2 and J is TRBJ1-5, with 7 bases lining up with TRBD1. CDR1 SNHLY and CDR2 FYNNEI come from the germline V gene. This CDR3 spans 15 amino acids. V shed 7 bases, J shed 0 bases, and the junction held 6 bases outside the gene matches. CDR3 coding DNA: TGTGCCAGCAACCCGACAGGGAATAGCAATCAGCCCCAGCATTTT. It specifies CASNPTGNSNQPQHF. Full variable domain (outside the CDR3, taken from reference TRBV2 and TRBJ1-5): EPEVTQTPSHQVTQMGQEVILRCVPISNHLYFYWYRQILGQKVEFLVSFYNNEISEKSEIFDDQFSVERPDGSNFTLKIRSTKLEDSAMYFCASNPTGNSNQPQHFGDGTRLSIL.

In the case of this clone: Germline and junction disagree at one end, which may indicate a read error. The J gene is TRBJ1-2, the V gene TRBV20-1; D ambiguous. The CDR3 runs 10 residues. Germline values: CDR1 DFQATT, CDR2 SNEGSKA (reference sequence). In DNA, the CDR3 is TGCAGTGCTAGAGGGTCGTTCTACTCCTTC. Residues: CSARGSFYSF.

The gene calls are TRBV4-1 and TRBJ1-2, with D unclear. The CDR3 is made up of 11 amino acids. Trimming shortened V by 7 bases and J by 9 bases, and 12 bases separated the two germline ends. From germline, CDR1 is MGHRA and CDR2 YSYEKL. The CDR3 protein is CASKDGVSYTF. The CDR3 DNA is TGCGCCAGCAAGGACGGGGTGAGCTACACCTTC.

The chain carries TRBV5-1 and TRBJ2-1, with 7 bases lining up with TRBD2. This CDR3 is built from 16 residues. CDR1 SGHRS and CDR2 YFSETQ come from the germline V gene. The V segment lost 1 base and the J segment 4 bases; nucleotides outside the gene matches: 8. The CDR3 protein is CASSLSPSGEYNEQFF. DNA for the CDR3: TGCGCCAGCAGCTTGTCTCCCAGCGGGGAATACAATGAGCAGTTCTTC.

V and J are TRBV7-9 and TRBJ2-1; 12 positions match TRBD2. V lost 9 bases, J lost 4 bases, and 4 bases stayed unmatched. Germline assignment: CDR1 SEHNR and CDR2 FQNEAQ (reference sequence). The CDR3 length is 14 residues. CDR3 DNA sequence: TGTGCCAGTACGACTAGCGGGAGATACAATGAGCAGTTCTTC. Translated: CASTTSGRYNEQFF.

This clone turned up a few times. The chain uses TRBV7-2 and TRBJ1-3, with D tentatively TRBD1 (5 bases). Germline lookup yields CDR1 SGHTA and CDR2 FQGNSA. The CDR3 has 15 amino acids. V shed 5 bases and J shed 6 bases, with 17 bases lying between them. CDR3 in DNA: TGTGCCAGCAGCCAAACATGGGGCGCGGCAAACACCATATATTTT. Residues: CASSQTWGAANTIYF.

This chain connects TRBV5-3 to TRBJ1-3; 9 nucleotides line up with TRBD1. TRBV5-3 is treated as an ORF (open reading frame) with a function not yet certain. The CDR3 has 13 residues. With V trimmed by 8 bases and J by 2 bases, 2 bases remained unmatched. The CDR3 loop is CASRTGAGNTIYF. The CDR3 nucleotides read TGTGCCAGCAGGACAGGGGCTGGAAACACCATATATTTT.

CDR3 in DNA: TGTGCCAGCAGCCGTGGGCGGAACACCGGGGAGCTGTTTTTT. It is translated as CASSRGRNTGELFF. This rearrangement joins TRBV11-3 to TRBJ2-2; D is uncertain. CDR1 SGHNT and CDR2 YENEEA come from the germline V gene. The V end lost 5 bases, the J end lost 1 base, and 8 bases lay between the germline ends. This CDR3 has 14 amino acids.

A single count supports this clone. The J gene is TRBJ2-7, the V gene TRBV5-6; 7 bases are shared with TRBD1. Germline V gene data show CDR1 as SGHDT and CDR2 as YYEEEE. Losses at the gene ends were 2 bases for V and 5 bases for J; bases not matched to a gene: 10. This CDR3 comprises 15 residues. Here the CDR3 DNA reads TGTGCCAGCAGCTTTAGACAGGGAAATGTTAACGAGCAGTACTTC. This gives the protein CASSFRQGNVNEQYF. The full variable domain, rest sourced from reference TRBV5-6 and TRBJ2-7, is DAGVTQSPTHLIKTRGQQVTLRCSPKSGHDTVSWYQQALGQGPQFIFQYYEEEERQRGNFPDRFSGHQFPNYSSELNVNALLLGDSALYLCASSFRQGNVNEQYFGPGTRLTVT.

This clone was seen only a few times. The V and J genes are TRBV28 and TRBJ1-2; 9 bases are a match to TRBD1. The junction had 10 bases not matched to a gene; V was cut back by 5 bases and J by 9 bases. This CDR3 has 14 residues. The germline V gene encodes CDR1 MDHEN and CDR2 SYDVKM. In DNA, the CDR3 is TGTGCCAGCAGTCAACCGGGACAGGGTTTACGCTACACCTTC. This translates into CASSQPGQGLRYTF.

CDR3 loop: CASSSREGLDEQFF. The CDR3 DNA reads TGTGCCAGCAGCTCGAGGGAGGGCCTGGATGAGCAGTTCTTC. V is TRBV11-3 and J is TRBJ2-1; 7 nucleotides agree with TRBD2. This CDR3 has 14 amino acids. Unmatched junction bases numbered 8, after V lost 4 bases and J lost 8 bases. Per germline, CDR1 SGHNT and CDR2 YENEEA.

The genes are TRBV5-4 and TRBJ2-1; maybe TRBD1 (5 bases). Germline values: CDR1 SGHNT, CDR2 YYREEE (reference sequence). This CDR3 comprises 13 residues. The ends were cut back, 4 bases at V and 7 bases at J, with 12 bases in the middle. The CDR3 DNA is TGTGCCAGCAGCCAGACAGAAAGGAATGAGCAGTTCTTC. The encoded protein is CASSQTERNEQFF.

The V and J genes are TRBV7-9 and TRBJ2-5, with 13 bases identical to TRBD2. The CDR3 extends over 16 amino acids. The V segment lost 5 bases and the J segment 5 bases; nucleotides outside the gene matches: 8. The V gene's germline CDR1 is SEHNR and CDR2 FQNEAQ (reference sequence). Written as DNA, the CDR3 is TGTGCCAGCAGCACCGGACTAGCGGGAGATGGGGAGACCCAGTACTTC. As protein: CASSTGLAGDGETQYF.

This clone was counted a single time. The chain recombines TRBV9 with TRBJ1-5; 7 bases match TRBD1. The CDR3 runs to 15 residues. The V segment lost 0 bases and the J segment 4 bases; nucleotides outside the gene matches: 4. The germline V gene encodes CDR1 SGDLS and CDR2 YYNGEE. CDR3 residues: CASSVGGQVNQPQHF. The CDR3 region has the DNA TGTGCCAGCAGCGTAGGCGGACAGGTTAATCAGCCCCAGCATTTT.

The V gene is TRBV18, the J gene TRBJ2-5; 8 positions agree with TRBD2. CDR1 and CDR2 (germline): KGHSH, LQKENI. The CDR3 has 13 residues. V lost 3 bases and J lost 7; bases outside the gene matches: 4. This CDR3 reads CASSPAAGGTQYF. In DNA, the CDR3 is TGTGCCAGCTCACCTGCCGCGGGGGGGACCCAGTACTTC.

The chain joins TRBV5-1 to TRBJ2-1; 7 bases agree with TRBD2. The CDR3 has 16 residues. Trimming removed 0 bases from V and 3 bases from J; junction bases left unmatched: 6. CDR1 and CDR2 from the germline V gene are SGHRS and YFSETQ. CDR3 residues: CASSLVPSGSYNEQFF. CDR3 coding DNA: TGCGCCAGCAGCTTGGTCCCTAGCGGCAGCTACAATGAGCAGTTCTTC.

This clone was picked up one time. The chain is built from TRBV7-6 and TRBJ2-1; 7 nucleotides align to TRBD1. This CDR3 spans 12 amino acids. In germline, CDR1 is SGHVS, CDR2 FNYEAQ. Losses at the gene ends were 5 bases for V and 9 bases for J; bases not matched to a gene: 4. The CDR3 sequence is CASSPTGIEQFF. In DNA form, the CDR3 reads TGTGCCAGCAGCCCGACAGGGATTGAGCAGTTCTTC.

The genes are TRBV27 and TRBJ2-1; tentative D call: TRBD1 (5 bases). Germline values: CDR1 MNHEY, CDR2 SMNVEV (reference sequence). CDR3 length equals 16 residues. Deletions cut 3 bases from V and 0 bases from J, with 12 bases between. DNA of the CDR3: TGTGCCAGCAGTTTGGTGACAGCGAGCTCCTACAATGAGCAGTTCTTC. Translating it yields CASSLVTASSYNEQFF.

The chain has TRBV28 and TRBJ2-3; 9 nucleotides line up with TRBD2. Germline assignment: CDR1 MDHEN and CDR2 SYDVKM. The CDR3 length is 13 residues. V lost 10 bases to trimming and J lost 1 base; unmatched junction nucleotides: 3. The CDR3 DNA reads TGTGCCATAAGGACTAGCGGCACAGATACGCAGTATTTT. Translating it yields CAIRTSGTDTQYF. Using reference TRBV28 and TRBJ2-3 for the parts outside the CDR3, the full variable domain is DVKVTQSSRYLVKRTGEKVFLECVQDMDHENMFWYRQDPGLGLRLIYFSYDVKMKEKGDIPEGYSVSREKKERFSLILESASTNQTSMYLCAIRTSGTDTQYFGPGTRLTVL.

This chain joins TRBV12-5 and TRBJ2-3; TRBD1 is a possible D gene (6 bases). The ends were cut back, 2 bases at V and 11 bases at J, with 8 bases in the middle. Per the germline V gene, CDR1 is LGHNT and CDR2 is FRNRAP. The CDR3 has 11 amino acids. CDR3 coding DNA: TGTGCTAGTGGTTTGACGGACAGGCAGTATTTT. Its protein is CASGLTDRQYF.

V usage is TRBV28 and J usage is TRBJ1-5; D gene uncertain. This CDR3 has 13 amino acids. CDR1 and CDR2 (germline): MDHEN, SYDVKM. Trimming pared 3 bases from V and 6 bases from J, leaving 9 bases between. DNA of the CDR3: TGTGCCAGCAGTTTCGTGACATCTCAGCCCCAGCATTTT. Translating it yields CASSFVTSQPQHF.

This clone appeared many times. As DNA, the CDR3 is TGTGCCAGCAGACCCAACCGGCAGGGGACTAGCGGATACAATGAGCAGTTCTTC. Translated, it gives CASRPNRQGTSGYNEQFF. The chain combines TRBV11-2 with TRBJ2-1; 11 bases match TRBD2. Germline V lookup: CDR1 SGHAT, CDR2 FQNNGV. This CDR3 is 18 amino acids long. Trimming removed 6 bases from V and 4 bases from J; junction bases left unmatched: 14.